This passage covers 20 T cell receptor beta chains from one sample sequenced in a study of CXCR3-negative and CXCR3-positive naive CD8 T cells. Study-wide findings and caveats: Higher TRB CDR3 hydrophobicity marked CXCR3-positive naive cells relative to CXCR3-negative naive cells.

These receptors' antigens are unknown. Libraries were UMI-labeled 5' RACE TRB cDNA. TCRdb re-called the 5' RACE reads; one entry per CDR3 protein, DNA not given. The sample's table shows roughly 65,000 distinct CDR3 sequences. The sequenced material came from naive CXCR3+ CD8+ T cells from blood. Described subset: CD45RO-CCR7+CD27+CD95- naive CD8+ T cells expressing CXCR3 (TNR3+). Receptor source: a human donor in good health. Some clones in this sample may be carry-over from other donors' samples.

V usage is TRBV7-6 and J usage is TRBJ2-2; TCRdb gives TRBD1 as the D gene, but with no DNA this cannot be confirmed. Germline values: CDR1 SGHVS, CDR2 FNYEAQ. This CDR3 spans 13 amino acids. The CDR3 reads CASTPDYTGELFF. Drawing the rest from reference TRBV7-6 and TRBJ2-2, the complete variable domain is GAGVSQSPRYKVTKRGQDVALRCDPISGHVSLYWYRQALGQGPEFLTYFNYEAQQDKSGLPNDRFSAERPEGSISTLTIQRTEQRDSAMYRCASTPDYTGELFFGEGSRLTVL.

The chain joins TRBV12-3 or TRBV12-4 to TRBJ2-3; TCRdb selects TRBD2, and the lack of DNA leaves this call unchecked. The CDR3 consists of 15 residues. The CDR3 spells CASSPETSYGDTQYF.

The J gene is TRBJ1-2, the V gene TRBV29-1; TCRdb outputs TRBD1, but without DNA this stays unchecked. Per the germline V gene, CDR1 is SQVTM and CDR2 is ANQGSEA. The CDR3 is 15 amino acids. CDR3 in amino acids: CSVEDTQGLNYGYTF.

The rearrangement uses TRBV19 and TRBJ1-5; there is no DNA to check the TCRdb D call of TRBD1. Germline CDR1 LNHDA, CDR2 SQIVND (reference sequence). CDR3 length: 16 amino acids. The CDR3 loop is CASSIGGRGSNQPQHF.

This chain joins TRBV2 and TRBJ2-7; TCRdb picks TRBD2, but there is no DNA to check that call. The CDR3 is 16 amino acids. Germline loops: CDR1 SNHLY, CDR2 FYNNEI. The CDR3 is CASSEYASGGFYEQYF.

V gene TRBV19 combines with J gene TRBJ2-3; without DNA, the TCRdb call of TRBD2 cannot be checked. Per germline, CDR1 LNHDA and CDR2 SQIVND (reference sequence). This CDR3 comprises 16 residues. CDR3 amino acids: CASPFLAGGYTDTQYF.

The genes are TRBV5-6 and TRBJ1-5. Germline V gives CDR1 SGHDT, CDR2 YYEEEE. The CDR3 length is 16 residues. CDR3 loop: CASSLGAGGSNQPQHF.

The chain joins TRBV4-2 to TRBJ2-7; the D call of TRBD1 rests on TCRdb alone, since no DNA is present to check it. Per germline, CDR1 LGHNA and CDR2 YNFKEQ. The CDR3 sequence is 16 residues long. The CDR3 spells CASSPTSGESSYEQYF.

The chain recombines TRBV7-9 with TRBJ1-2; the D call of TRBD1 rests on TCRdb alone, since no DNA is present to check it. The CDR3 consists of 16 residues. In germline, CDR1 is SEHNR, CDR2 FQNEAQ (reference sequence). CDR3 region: CASSLPNRDRLYGYTF. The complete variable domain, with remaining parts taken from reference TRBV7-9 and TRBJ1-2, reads DTGVSQNPRHKITKRGQNVTFRCDPISEHNRLYWYRQTLGQGPEFLTYFQNEAQLEKSRLLSDRFSAERPKGSFSTLEIQRTEQGDSAMYLCASSLPNRDRLYGYTFGSGTRLTVV.

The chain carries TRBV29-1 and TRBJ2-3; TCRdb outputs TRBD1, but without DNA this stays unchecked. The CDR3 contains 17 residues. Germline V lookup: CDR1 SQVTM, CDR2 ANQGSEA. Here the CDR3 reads CSVEELVGGLDTDTQYF.

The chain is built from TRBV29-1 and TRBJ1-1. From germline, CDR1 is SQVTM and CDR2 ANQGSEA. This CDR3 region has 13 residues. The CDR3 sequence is CSVEDLGNTEAFF.

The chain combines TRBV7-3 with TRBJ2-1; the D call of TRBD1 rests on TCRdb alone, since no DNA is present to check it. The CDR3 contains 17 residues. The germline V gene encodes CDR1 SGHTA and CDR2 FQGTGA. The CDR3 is CASSLTPGQTFGNEQFF.

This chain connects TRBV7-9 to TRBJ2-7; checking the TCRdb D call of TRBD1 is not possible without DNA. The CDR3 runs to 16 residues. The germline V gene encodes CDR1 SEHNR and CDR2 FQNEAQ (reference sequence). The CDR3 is CASSLSSGTANYEQYF.

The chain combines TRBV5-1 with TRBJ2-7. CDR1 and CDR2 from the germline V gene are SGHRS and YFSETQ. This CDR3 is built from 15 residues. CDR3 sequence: CASSFDKRTDYEQYF.

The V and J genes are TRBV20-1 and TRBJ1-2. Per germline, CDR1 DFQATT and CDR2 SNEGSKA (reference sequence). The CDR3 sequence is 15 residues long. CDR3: CSARDPGRTSYGYTF.

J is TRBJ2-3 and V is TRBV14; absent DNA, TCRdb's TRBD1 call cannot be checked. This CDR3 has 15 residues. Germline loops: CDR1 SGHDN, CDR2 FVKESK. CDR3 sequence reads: CASSQGRGSTDTQYF.

This CDR3 reads CSARTPQGVSYNEQFF. V usage is TRBV29-1 and J usage is TRBJ2-1; there is no DNA to check the TCRdb D call of TRBD1. CDR3 size: 16 residues. Germline lookup yields CDR1 SQVTM and CDR2 ANQGSEA.

Here the CDR3 reads CASGLYSEETQYF. The rearrangement uses TRBV12-5 and TRBJ2-5. The CDR3 totals 13 residues. Germline V lookup: CDR1 LGHNT, CDR2 FRNRAP. The full variable domain, with the rest looked up from reference TRBV12-5 and TRBJ2-5, is DARVTQTPRHKVTEMGQEVTMRCQPILGHNTVFWYRQTMMQGLELLAYFRNRAPLDDSGMPKDRFSAEMPDATLATLKIQPSEPRDSAVYFCASGLYSEETQYFGPGTRLLVL.

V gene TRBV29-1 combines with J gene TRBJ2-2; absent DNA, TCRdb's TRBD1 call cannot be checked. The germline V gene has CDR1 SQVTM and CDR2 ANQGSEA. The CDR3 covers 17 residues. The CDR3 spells CSVEDGAWGSVTGELFF.

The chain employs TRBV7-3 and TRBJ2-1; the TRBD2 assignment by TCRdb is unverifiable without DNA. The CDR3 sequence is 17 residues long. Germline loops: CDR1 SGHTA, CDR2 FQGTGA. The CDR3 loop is CASSSRLAGSQYNEQFF.